Listed here are 10 T cell receptor beta chains from one sample, sequenced in a study of CD8 T cells in ankylosing spondylitis. TCRdb re-called the 5' RACE reads through MiXCR, storing one row per CDR3 protein. The repertoire holds some 200,000 distinct CDR3 sequences, around a sixth seen once, with around 4.5% in the top ten. The material sequenced was blood, either unsorted or a sorted T cell fraction (not recorded which). Receptors were obtained from a male donor aged 5 to 30 with ankylosing spondylitis or in good health (not recorded which).

This clonotype was detected only a few times. This chain connects TRBV27 to TRBJ2-5; D gene uncertain. CDR1 MNHEY and CDR2 SMNVEV come from the germline V gene (reference sequence). This CDR3 is built from 16 residues. The V end was cut by 3 bases, the J end by 7 bases, with 21 bases between. The CDR3 DNA reads TGTGCCAGCAGTTTCAAGGCTGGCGGCCCCCTCGGGACCCAGTACTTC. It is translated as CASSFKAGGPLGTQYF.

Regarding this clonotype: This clone may be a read error of a much larger clone one base away. The chain recombines TRBV24-1 with TRBJ1-5; the D is unclear. The germline V gene has CDR1 KGHDR and CDR2 SFDVKD. This CDR3 is built from 12 residues. The V and J ends lost 12 bases and 4 bases respectively, with 12 bases between them. The DNA of the CDR3 is TGTGCCCCCTGCCGACTTAATCAGCCCCAGCATTTT. Translating it yields CAPCRLNQPQHF.

The rearrangement uses TRBV6-2 or TRBV6-3 and TRBJ2-7; D uncertain. With 0 bases removed from V and 2 bases from J, the gap between germline ends came to 11 bases. Germline V gene sequence: CDR1 MNHEY, CDR2 SVGEGT. CDR3 size: 15 residues. CDR3 protein: CASSYSTTPTYEQYF. DNA for the CDR3: TGTGCCAGCAGTTACTCCACCACTCCGACCTACGAGCAGTACTTC.

The chain joins TRBV5-6 to TRBJ2-6; 8 bases align to TRBD1. Germline V gene data show CDR1 as SGHDT and CDR2 as YYEEEE. J was trimmed by 11 bases and V by 0 bases; bases with no gene match: 13. This CDR3 spans 17 amino acids. Here the CDR3 reads CASSLAGGRRIHDVLTF. CDR3 in DNA: TGTGCCAGCAGCTTGGCAGGGGGCAGAAGGATCCACGACGTCCTGACTTTC.

At least ten counts were recorded for this clonotype. The chain's CDR3 is CASTFQLIYTGELFF. The CDR3 DNA reads TGTGCCAGCACATTTCAGCTGATATACACCGGGGAGCTGTTTTTT. This chain links TRBV2 with TRBJ2-2; no clear D. The CDR3 is made up of 15 amino acids. V shed 7 bases and J shed 3 bases, with 15 bases lying between them. Germline CDR1 reads SNHLY; CDR2 reads FYNNEI.

This clonotype appeared many times. The chain couples TRBV20-1 to TRBJ2-1, with a weak D call TRBD1 (5 bases). Germline V gives CDR1 DFQATT, CDR2 SNEGSKA (reference sequence). The CDR3 contains 12 residues. With 5 bases removed from V and 11 bases from J, the gap between germline ends came to 16 bases. CDR3 in amino acids: CSAGAPGDQQFF. The CDR3 DNA follows: TGCAGTGCTGGGGCCCCCGGAGACCAGCAGTTCTTC.

This clonotype was recorded many times. This rearrangement joins TRBV10-3 to TRBJ2-2; 9 positions match TRBD1. CDR3 length: 13 amino acids. The V gene end was trimmed by 7 bases and the J gene end by 5 bases; junction bases not matched to a gene: 2. CDR1 and CDR2 from the germline V gene are ENHRY and SYGVKD. For the CDR3, the DNA is TGTGCCATCACGACAGGGGGGACCGGGGAGCTGTTTTTT. It is translated as CAITTGGTGELFF.

The sample holds many counts of this clonotype. This chain links TRBV18 with TRBJ2-5; no reliable D call. Trimming left V 3 bases short and J 4 bases short, with 18 bases between. Germline loops: CDR1 KGHSH, CDR2 LQKENI. The CDR3 is 16 residues long. This CDR3 is CASSPRSTEIGETQYF. The CDR3 coding sequence is TGTGCCAGCTCACCGCGTTCAACGGAGATAGGAGAGACCCAGTACTTC.

The V gene is TRBV27, the J gene TRBJ2-2, with 9 nucleotides matching TRBD2. The CDR3 loop spans 15 amino acids. J was trimmed by 5 bases and V by 6 bases; bases with no gene match: 7. CDR1 MNHEY and CDR2 SMNVEV come from the germline V gene (reference sequence). CDR3 DNA sequence: TGTGCCAGCAGCCAGTTAACTAGCGGGACCGGGGAGCTGTTTTTT. It is translated as CASSQLTSGTGELFF.

This clonotype was counted at least ten times. This CDR3 is CASIGGNTIYF. In DNA form, the CDR3 reads TGTGCCAGCATCGGTGGAAACACCATATATTTT. V gene TRBV28 combines with J gene TRBJ1-3; D not certain. Germline V lookup: CDR1 MDHEN, CDR2 SYDVKM. The length of the CDR3 is 11 residues. V lost 7 bases to trimming and J lost 3 bases, with 4 bases between them.